Listed below are T cell receptor beta chains from one sample, sequenced in a study of cytomegalovirus exposure and HLA in healthy donors. Clones were read by immunoSEQ multiplex PCR, and TCRdb kept only the in-frame ones, dropping some. The table includes under 170,000 clones, 60% to 70% detected once. Sequencing was carried out using PBMCs. The receptors were sampled from a woman aged 55-70 years in good health and CMV-seropositive. Both conserved end residues are part of each CDR3. A D gene is named only where the DNA matches it firmly. A clone size is listed for some rows: how often the clone was seen (once, few, many), or a class if it is expanded.

CDR3 protein | CDR3 DNA | D gene | V gene | clone size | J gene
CASSLPGGNEQFF | TGTGCCAGCAGCTTACCAGGGGGGAATGAGCAGTTCTTC | . | TRBV7-9 | . | TRBJ2-1
CASSPTSGSTYNEQFF | TGTGCCAGCAGCCCAACTAGCGGGAGCACCTACAATGAGCAGTTCTTC | TRBD2 | TRBV5-4 | . | TRBJ2-1
CASSPGTSGDNEQFF | TGTGCCAGCAGCCCCGGGACTAGCGGGGACAATGAGCAGTTCTTC | TRBD2 | TRBV27 | few | TRBJ2-1
CASSEPGGNTIYF | TGTGCCAGCAGTGAACCAGGGGGAAACACCATATATTTT | . | TRBV25-1 | few | TRBJ1-3
CASSLNRDRSYGYTF | TGTGCCAGCAGCTTGAACCGGGACAGATCTTATGGCTACACCTTC | TRBD1 | TRBV7-2 | . | TRBJ1-2
CASSLTSVLRVNEQYF | TGTGCCAGCAGCCTTACTAGCGTTCTGAGGGTTAACGAGCAGTACTTC | . | TRBV21-1 | . | TRBJ2-7
CASRISGISYEQYF | TGTGCCAGCAGAATCTCAGGGATTTCCTACGAGCAGTACTTC | . | TRBV6-6 | . | TRBJ2-7
CASSSGAINEQYF | TGTGCCAGCAGCTCCGGAGCGATTAACGAGCAGTACTTC | . | TRBV7-9 | . | TRBJ2-7
CATRVVRERTDTQYF | TGTGCCACACGTGTCGTGCGGGAGCGCACAGATACGCAGTATTTT | TRBD2 | TRBV28 | once | TRBJ2-3
CASSSPGQAMGWETQYF | TGTGCCAGCAGTTCGCCGGGACAGGCCATGGGTTGGGAGACCCAGTACTTC | TRBD1 | TRBV5-4 | . | TRBJ2-5
CASSQPYSDTGELFF | TGCGCCAGCAGCCAACCCTACTCGGACACCGGGGAGCTGTTTTTT | . | TRBV5-1 | . | TRBJ2-2
CASSSRRDAQTEKLFF | TGTGCCAGCAGTTCCCGGAGGGACGCCCAAACGGAAAAACTGTTTTTT | . | TRBV7-9 | few | TRBJ1-4
CASSLGDRGAMGYTF | TGCGCCAGCAGCTTGGGGGACAGGGGAGCAATGGGCTACACCTTC | TRBD1 | TRBV5-1 | many | TRBJ1-2
CASSQDTYIAQPQHF | TGCGCCAGCAGCCAAGATACGTACATCGCCCAGCCCCAGCATTTT | . | TRBV4-1 | . | TRBJ1-5
CAISERTSGYEQFF | TGTGCCATCAGTGAGAGGACTAGCGGGTATGAGCAGTTCTTC | TRBD2 | TRBV10-3 | . | TRBJ2-1
CASSLLPSGLYNEQFF | TGTGCCAGCAGCTTACTCCCTAGCGGCCTCTACAATGAGCAGTTCTTC | TRBD2 | TRBV7-3 | . | TRBJ2-1
CASSFGRAGETQYF | TGTGCCAGCAGCTTCGGGAGGGCGGGGGAGACCCAGTACTTC | TRBD2 | TRBV7-7 | . | TRBJ2-5
CASSRDRSAEQYF | TGTGCCAGCAGCCGGGACAGGTCGGCCGAGCAGTACTTC | TRBD1 | TRBV2 | . | TRBJ2-7
CASKNRNNEKLFF | TGTGCCAGCAAGAACAGGAATAATGAAAAACTGTTTTTT | . | TRBV7-9 | . | TRBJ1-4
CASSVPGLAGADTQYF | TGTGCCAGCAGCGTCCCGGGACTAGCGGGAGCAGATACGCAGTATTTT | TRBD2 | TRBV7-9 | . | TRBJ2-3
CASRSGTSTVETQYF | TGTGCCAGCAGAAGTGGGACTAGTACAGTTGAGACCCAGTACTTC | TRBD2 | TRBV5-8 | . | TRBJ2-5
CASSLRQGMNTEAFF | TGTGCCAGCAGTTTACGACAGGGGATGAACACTGAAGCTTTCTTT | TRBD1 | TRBV27 | . | TRBJ1-1
CASSLVNSGRGEQYF | TGTGCCAGCAGCTTAGTTAATAGCGGGAGAGGTGAGCAGTACTTC | TRBD2 | TRBV7-2 | few | TRBJ2-7
CASSLGLVVNEQFF | TGTGCCAGCAGCTTAGGACTAGTTGTCAATGAGCAGTTCTTC | . | TRBV7-9 | . | TRBJ2-1
CSANRGDTQYF | TGCAGTGCCAACCGAGGGGATACGCAGTATTTT | . | TRBV20-1 | . | TRBJ2-3
CARRQTGGGYTF | TGTGCCAGAAGACAGACAGGGGGCGGCTACACCTTC | TRBD1 | TRBV5-3 | . | TRBJ1-2
CATSREAGGPNEQFF | TGTGCCACCAGCAGAGAAGCGGGAGGGCCGAATGAGCAGTTCTTC | TRBD2 | TRBV15 | once | TRBJ2-1
CASRPGLAENYEQYF | TGTGCCAGCAGGCCGGGACTAGCGGAAAACTACGAGCAGTACTTC | TRBD2 | TRBV27 | . | TRBJ2-7
CASSTGTTSNEQFF | TGTGCCAGCTCAACCGGGACTACGAGTAATGAGCAGTTCTTC | TRBD2 | TRBV18 | . | TRBJ2-1
CASSSDGTTQDIQYF | TGTGCCAGCAGCTCCGACGGGACTACCCAGGACATTCAGTACTTC | TRBD2 | TRBV11-1 | . | TRBJ2-4
CASSEFGGGNQPQHF | TGCGCCAGCAGTGAGTTTGGGGGCGGCAATCAGCCCCAGCATTTT | . | TRBV10-2 | . | TRBJ1-5
CASSLRAQMGDTQYF | TGTGCCAGCAGTCTCAGGGCGCAAATGGGGGATACGCAGTATTTT | . | TRBV7-8 | few | TRBJ2-3
CASSTGGWGYTF | TGTGCCAGCAGTACAGGGGGCTGGGGCTACACCTTC | TRBD1 | TRBV28 | . | TRBJ1-2
CASNLELGGDGYTF | TGTGCCAGCAATTTAGAGCTGGGAGGAGACGGCTACACCTTC | . | TRBV21-1 | . | TRBJ1-2
CASSYDRAYEQYF | TGCGCCAGCAGCTATGACAGGGCTTACGAGCAGTACTTC | TRBD1 | TRBV5-1 | few | TRBJ2-7
CASSLGQGGRETQYF | TGTGCCAGCAGCTTGGGACAGGGTGGCCGGGAGACCCAGTACTTC | TRBD1 | TRBV7-9 | few | TRBJ2-5
CASSIPGLAGDKDEQFF | TGTGCCAGTAGTATCCCGGGACTAGCGGGAGATAAGGATGAGCAGTTCTTC | TRBD2 | TRBV19 | . | TRBJ2-1
CASSIQAEAFF | TGTGCCAGTAGTATCCAGGCTGAAGCTTTCTTT | . | TRBV19 | . | TRBJ1-1
CASSLGGDRAYEQYF | TGTGCCAGCAGCTTAGGAGGGGACAGGGCCTACGAGCAGTACTTC | TRBD1 | TRBV7-2 | once | TRBJ2-7
CASSLLLAGDTGELFF | TGCGCCAGCAGCTTGCTGCTAGCGGGAGACACCGGGGAGCTGTTTTTT | TRBD2 | TRBV5-1 | . | TRBJ2-2
CAIRDPGQGVYEQYF | TGTGCCATCAGGGACCCCGGACAGGGAGTTTACGAGCAGTACTTC | TRBD1 | TRBV10-3 | . | TRBJ2-7
CASERTDTQYF | TGTGCCAGCGAGCGGACAGATACGCAGTATTTT | . | TRBV7-2 | . | TRBJ2-3
CASSPDRTNYGYTF | TGTGCCAGCTCACCGGACAGGACTAACTATGGCTACACCTTC | TRBD1 | TRBV18 | . | TRBJ1-2
CASSPWTSGNYNEQFF | TGTGCCAGCAGCCCGTGGACTAGCGGGAACTACAATGAGCAGTTCTTC | TRBD2 | TRBV6-6 | once | TRBJ2-1
CASTERDGGQETQYF | TGTGCCAGCACCGAAAGGGACGGGGGGCAAGAGACCCAGTACTTC | TRBD2 | TRBV7-2 | . | TRBJ2-5
CSLPGGDTQYF | TGCAGTTTACCGGGAGGAGATACGCAGTATTTT | TRBD2 | TRBV20-1 | . | TRBJ2-3
CASRTGEQYF | TGCGCCAGCAGGACAGGCGAGCAGTACTTC | . | TRBV10-1 | few | TRBJ2-7
CASNTPEGASYNSPLHF | TGCGCCAGCAACACGCCAGAGGGGGCCAGCTATAATTCACCCCTCCACTTT | TRBD1 | TRBV4-1 | . | TRBJ1-6
CASSQAGAGPTDTQYF | TGCGCCAGCAGCCAAGCAGGAGCGGGGCCCACAGATACGCAGTATTTT | TRBD2 | TRBV4-3 | few | TRBJ2-3
CASSIARGGPYEQYF | TGTGCCAGTAGTATAGCCCGCGGGGGGCCCTACGAGCAGTACTTC | TRBD2 | TRBV19 | . | TRBJ2-7
CASSVGAGVTSYNEQFF | TGTGCCAGCAGCGTAGGAGCGGGAGTTACCTCCTACAATGAGCAGTTCTTC | TRBD2 | TRBV9 | . | TRBJ2-1
CASSLAGGLYEQYF | TGTGCCAGCAGCTTGGCGGGAGGGCTCTACGAGCAGTACTTC | TRBD2 | TRBV5-4 | . | TRBJ2-7
CASSYSIDRGNGYTF | TGTGCCAGCAGTTACTCGATTGACAGGGGTAATGGCTACACCTTC | TRBD1 | TRBV6-5 | . | TRBJ1-2
CASSLLQGGITEAFF | TGTGCCAGCAGTTTACTGCAGGGGGGAATAACTGAAGCTTTCTTT | TRBD1 | TRBV28 | . | TRBJ1-1
CASRLRTGTYEQYF | TGTGCCAGCAGGCTAAGGACAGGGACCTACGAGCAGTACTTC | TRBD1 | TRBV28 | . | TRBJ2-7